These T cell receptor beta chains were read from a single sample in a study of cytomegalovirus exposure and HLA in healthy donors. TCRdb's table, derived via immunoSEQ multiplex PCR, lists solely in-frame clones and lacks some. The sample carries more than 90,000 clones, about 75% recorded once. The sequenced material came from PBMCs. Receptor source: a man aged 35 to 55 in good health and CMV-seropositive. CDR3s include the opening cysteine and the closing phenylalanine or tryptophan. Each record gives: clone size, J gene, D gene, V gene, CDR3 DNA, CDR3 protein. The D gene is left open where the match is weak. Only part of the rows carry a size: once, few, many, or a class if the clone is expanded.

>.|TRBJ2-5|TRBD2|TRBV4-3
TGCGCCAGCAGCCAAGATCAGCTAGCGGGGCCCCAAGAGACCCAGTACTTC
CASSQDQLAGPQETQYF
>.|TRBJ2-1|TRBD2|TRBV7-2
TGTGCCAGCAGACGGACGAGCGGGAGGGTGAATGAGCAGTTCTTC
CASRRTSGRVNEQFF
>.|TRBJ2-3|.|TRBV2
TGTGCCAGCAGTGGAGCTAGACAAGGGGTTACGCAGTATTTT
CASSGARQGVTQYF
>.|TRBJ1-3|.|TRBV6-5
TGTGCCAGCAGTTACGCCGGGCGGGGCTCTGGAAACACCATATATTTT
CASSYAGRGSGNTIYF
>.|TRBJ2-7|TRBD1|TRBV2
TGTGCCAGCAGTGAAATCCGGGACAGCTCCTACGAGCAGTACTTC
CASSEIRDSSYEQYF
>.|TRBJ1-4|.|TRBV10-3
TGTGCCATCAGCCGGGAGCCTGGGGAAAAACTGTTTTTT
CAISREPGEKLFF
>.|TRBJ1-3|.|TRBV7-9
TGTGCCAGCAGCCCTCTACCTTATGTCTCTGGAAACACCATATATTTT
CASSPLPYVSGNTIYF
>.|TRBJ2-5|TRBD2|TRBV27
TGTGCCAGCAGTCCCCAGCGGGAGAGGAAGACCCAGTACTTC
CASSPQRERKTQYF
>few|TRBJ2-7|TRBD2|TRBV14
TGTGCCAGCAGACTCGGGGGGGGCGTTTACGAGCAGTACTTC
CASRLGGGVYEQYF
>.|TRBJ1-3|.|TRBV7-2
TGTGCCAGCAGCAAACGGACTCTGGAGAGTGGAAACACCATATATTTT
CASSKRTLESGNTIYF
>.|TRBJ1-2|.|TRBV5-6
TGTGCCAGCAGCTTAGACGGGAACTATGGCTACACCTTC
CASSLDGNYGYTF
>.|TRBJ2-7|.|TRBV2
TGTGCCAGCAGCAGTGATCCGGGACACTCCTACGAGCAGTACTTC
CASSSDPGHSYEQYF
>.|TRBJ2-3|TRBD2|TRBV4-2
TGTGCCAGCAGCCAAGAAGCGGGAGCGGGGGGGGGAAATACGCAGTATTTT
CASSQEAGAGGGNTQYF
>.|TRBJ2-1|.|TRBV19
TGTGCCAGTAGTATAGCCGCGGGGAGTTGGAATGAGCAGTTCTTC
CASSIAAGSWNEQFF
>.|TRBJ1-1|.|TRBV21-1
TGTGCCAGCAGCAAAGATGCAGGGGGGCCTGAAGCTTTCTTT
CASSKDAGGPEAFF
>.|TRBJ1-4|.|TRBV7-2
TGTGCCAGCAGCTTTTCAGGCACAGCGGGGTCCGGTGAAAAACTGTTTTTT
CASSFSGTAGSGEKLFF
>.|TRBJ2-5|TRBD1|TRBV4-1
TGCGCCAGCAGCCAGGACCTAGGACAGGGCCAAGAGACCCAGTACTTC
CASSQDLGQGQETQYF
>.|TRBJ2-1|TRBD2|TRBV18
TGTGCCAGCTCACATCGGGAGGGCCGGAATGAGCAGTTCTTC
CASSHREGRNEQFF
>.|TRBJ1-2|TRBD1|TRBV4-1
TGCGCCAGCAGCCTCGGGGGGACAGGGTCGGAAGGCTACACCTTC
CASSLGGTGSEGYTF
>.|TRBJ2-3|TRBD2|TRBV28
TGTGCCAGCAGTTTAAGGACTAGCGGGTTGAGCACAGATACGCAGTATTTT
CASSLRTSGLSTDTQYF
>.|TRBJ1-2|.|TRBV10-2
TGCGCCAGCAGAAGATTGGGGCTTAACTATGGCTACACCTTC
CASRRLGLNYGYTF
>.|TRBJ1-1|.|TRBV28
TGTGCCAGCAGTTACTCCGGAGTGAAAGCTTTCTTT
CASSYSGVKAFF
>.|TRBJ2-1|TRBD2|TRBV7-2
TGTGCCAGCAGCTCCGAGCGGGGGTACAATGAGCAGTTCTTC
CASSSERGYNEQFF
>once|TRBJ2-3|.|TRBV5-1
TGCGCCAGCAGCTCGGAGCCCGATGGTACGCAGTATTTT
CASSSEPDGTQYF
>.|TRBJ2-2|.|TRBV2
TGTGCCAGCAGTGCCGCGGGGACCGGGGAGCTGTTTTTT
CASSAAGTGELFF
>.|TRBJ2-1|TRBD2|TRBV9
TGTGCCAGCAGCGTAGCTGGGATAGCGGGGGGTAGTGAGCAGTTCTTC
CASSVAGIAGGSEQFF
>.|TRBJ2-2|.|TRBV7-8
TGTGCCAGCAGTACCTCCGGGACAACAACCGGGGAGCTGTTTTTT
CASSTSGTTTGELFF
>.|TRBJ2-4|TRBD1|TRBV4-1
TGCGCCAGCAGCCAGGGAGGGACAGGGGGTTTAGCCAAAAACATTCAGTACTTC
CASSQGGTGGLAKNIQYF